A selection of T cell receptor beta chains follows, all from one sample in a study of CD8+CD57+ T cells in acquired aplastic anemia. TCRdb re-derived calls from the reads in MiXCR, one entry per CDR3 protein. The data contain fewer than 70,000 distinct CDR3 sequences, 54% of them singletons. Material: sorted CD4+, CD8+, or CD8+CD57+ T cells (not recorded which) from PBMCs. Receptor source: a human donor in good health, serving as a control. Both conserved end residues are part of each CDR3. The order of the fields is V gene, D gene, CDR3 length, J gene, clone size, CDR3 protein, CDR3 DNA. A D gene is named only where the DNA matches it firmly. Size values are once, few and many counts, or a class for expanded clones, and some rows have none.

TRBV10-2,-,17,TRBJ2-1,-,CASSERGRTTTYNEQFF,TGCGCCAGCAGTGAACGAGGGAGGACCACTACATACAATGAGCAGTTCTTC
TRBV15,-,15,TRBJ1-4,-,CATSGANTRGEKLFF,TGTGCCACCAGCGGGGCTAACACAAGGGGGGAAAAACTGTTTTTT
TRBV5-6,-,14,TRBJ2-7,many,CASSLGVATYEQYF,TGTGCCAGCAGCTTGGGGGTAGCCACCTACGAGCAGTACTTC
TRBV4-1,TRBD1,14,TRBJ2-7,many,CASSQGQGLGEQYF,TGCGCCAGCAGCCAAGGACAGGGTTTGGGAGAGCAGTACTTC
TRBV6-4,-,16,TRBJ2-1,many,CASSDDTGLGNNEQFF,TGTGCCAGCAGTGACGATACAGGGCTGGGAAACAATGAGCAGTTCTTC
TRBV2,TRBD1,13,TRBJ1-1,-,CASSQQGTTEAFF,TGTGCCAGCAGCCAACAGGGGACCACTGAAGCTTTCTTT
TRBV5-1,-,18,TRBJ2-6,-,CASSSRVLLTSGANALTF,TGCGCCAGCAGCAGCCGGGTACTTCTAACCTCTGGGGCCAACGCCCTGACTTTC
TRBV10-1,TRBD1,16,TRBJ2-2,many,CASSERTGKNTGELFF,TGCGCCAGCAGTGAGAGGACAGGGAAGAACACCGGGGAGCTGTTTTTT
TRBV2,-,15,TRBJ2-7,-,CASSRVRTAAYEQYF,TGTGCCAGCAGTAGGGTAAGGACTGCTGCCTACGAGCAGTACTTC
TRBV7-9,-,14,TRBJ1-1,many,CASSLAPGYTEAFF,TGTGCCAGCAGCTTAGCGCCTGGGTACACTGAAGCTTTCTTT
TRBV24-1,-,13,TRBJ2-7,-,CATSDPGYHEQYF,TGTGCCACCAGTGATCCAGGGTACCACGAGCAGTACTTC
TRBV2,TRBD2,16,TRBJ2-1,many,CASSEAGTSFRNEQFF,TGTGCCAGCAGTGAAGCCGGGACTAGCTTTCGGAATGAGCAGTTCTTC
TRBV7-6,-,12,TRBJ2-3,-,CASSPRADTQYF,TGTGCCAGCAGCCCGAGAGCAGATACGCAGTATTTT
TRBV2,TRBD1,15,TRBJ1-1,few,CASSSPGQGYTEAFF,TGTGCCAGCAGCTCTCCGGGACAGGGTTACACTGAAGCTTTCTTT
TRBV6-2/TRBV6-3,TRBD1,19,TRBJ2-6,many,CASSYTGTGGLSGANVLTF,TGTGCCAGCAGTTACACCGGGACAGGGGGCTTATCTGGGGCCAACGTCCTGACTTTC
TRBV9,TRBD2,15,TRBJ2-7,-,CASSRGLAATYEQYF,TGTGCCAGCAGCCGGGGACTAGCGGCCACCTACGAGCAGTACTTC
TRBV6-1,-,13,TRBJ2-1,many,CASSDRFGVGEFF,TGTGCCAGCAGCGACAGGTTTGGGGTCGGGGAGTTCTTC
TRBV5-8,-,13,TRBJ1-2,-,CASSLKGMEGYTF,TGTGCCAGCAGCTTGAAAGGGATGGAGGGCTACACCTTC
TRBV29-1,-,12,TRBJ2-5,few,CSVGRPQETQYF,TGCAGCGTTGGACGCCCCCAAGAGACCCAGTACTTC
TRBV7-8,-,16,TRBJ1-2,-,CASSPHSGGTDYGYTF,TGTGCCAGCAGTCCTCATTCGGGGGGGACCGACTATGGCTACACCTTC
TRBV9,TRBD1,15,TRBJ1-2,-,CASSQLQTGEYGYTF,TGTGCCAGCAGCCAACTTCAAACAGGGGAATATGGCTACACCTTC
TRBV10-3,TRBD2,14,TRBJ2-3,-,CAIQTSGDTDTQYF,TGTGCCATCCAGACTAGCGGGGACACAGATACGCAGTATTTT
TRBV5-6,TRBD1,13,TRBJ2-3,-,CASSTGTADTQYF,TGTGCCAGCAGCACCGGGACAGCAGATACGCAGTATTTT
TRBV7-2,-,13,TRBJ1-1,once,CASIRGRDTEAFF,TGTGCCAGCATCCGGGGTAGGGACACTGAAGCTTTCTTT
TRBV5-6,TRBD2,14,TRBJ2-7,-,CASSLGLGAYEQYF,TGTGCCAGCAGCCTGGGACTAGGCGCGTACGAGCAGTACTTC
TRBV29-1,-,16,TRBJ2-7,-,CSVPARGGQTTYEQYF,TGCAGCGTACCCGCTAGGGGCGGACAGACGACCTACGAGCAGTACTTC
TRBV7-8,TRBD2,16,TRBJ2-7,many,CASSWVAGDSSYEQYF,TGTGCCAGCAGCTGGGTAGCGGGGGACAGCTCCTACGAGCAGTACTTC